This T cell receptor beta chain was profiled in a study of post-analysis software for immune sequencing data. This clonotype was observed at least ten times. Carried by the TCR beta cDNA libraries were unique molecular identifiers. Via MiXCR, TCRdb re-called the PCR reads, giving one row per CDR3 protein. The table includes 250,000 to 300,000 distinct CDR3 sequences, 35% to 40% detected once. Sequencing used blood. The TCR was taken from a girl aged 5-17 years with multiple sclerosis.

The CDR3 here is CASSLLDTQYF. CDR3 DNA: TGTGCCAGCAGCCTACTGGATACGCAGTATTTT. The chain carries TRBV12-3 or TRBV12-4 and TRBJ2-3; D is undetermined. V was clipped by 6 bases and J by 6 bases, with 7 bases between them. This CDR3 region has 11 residues.